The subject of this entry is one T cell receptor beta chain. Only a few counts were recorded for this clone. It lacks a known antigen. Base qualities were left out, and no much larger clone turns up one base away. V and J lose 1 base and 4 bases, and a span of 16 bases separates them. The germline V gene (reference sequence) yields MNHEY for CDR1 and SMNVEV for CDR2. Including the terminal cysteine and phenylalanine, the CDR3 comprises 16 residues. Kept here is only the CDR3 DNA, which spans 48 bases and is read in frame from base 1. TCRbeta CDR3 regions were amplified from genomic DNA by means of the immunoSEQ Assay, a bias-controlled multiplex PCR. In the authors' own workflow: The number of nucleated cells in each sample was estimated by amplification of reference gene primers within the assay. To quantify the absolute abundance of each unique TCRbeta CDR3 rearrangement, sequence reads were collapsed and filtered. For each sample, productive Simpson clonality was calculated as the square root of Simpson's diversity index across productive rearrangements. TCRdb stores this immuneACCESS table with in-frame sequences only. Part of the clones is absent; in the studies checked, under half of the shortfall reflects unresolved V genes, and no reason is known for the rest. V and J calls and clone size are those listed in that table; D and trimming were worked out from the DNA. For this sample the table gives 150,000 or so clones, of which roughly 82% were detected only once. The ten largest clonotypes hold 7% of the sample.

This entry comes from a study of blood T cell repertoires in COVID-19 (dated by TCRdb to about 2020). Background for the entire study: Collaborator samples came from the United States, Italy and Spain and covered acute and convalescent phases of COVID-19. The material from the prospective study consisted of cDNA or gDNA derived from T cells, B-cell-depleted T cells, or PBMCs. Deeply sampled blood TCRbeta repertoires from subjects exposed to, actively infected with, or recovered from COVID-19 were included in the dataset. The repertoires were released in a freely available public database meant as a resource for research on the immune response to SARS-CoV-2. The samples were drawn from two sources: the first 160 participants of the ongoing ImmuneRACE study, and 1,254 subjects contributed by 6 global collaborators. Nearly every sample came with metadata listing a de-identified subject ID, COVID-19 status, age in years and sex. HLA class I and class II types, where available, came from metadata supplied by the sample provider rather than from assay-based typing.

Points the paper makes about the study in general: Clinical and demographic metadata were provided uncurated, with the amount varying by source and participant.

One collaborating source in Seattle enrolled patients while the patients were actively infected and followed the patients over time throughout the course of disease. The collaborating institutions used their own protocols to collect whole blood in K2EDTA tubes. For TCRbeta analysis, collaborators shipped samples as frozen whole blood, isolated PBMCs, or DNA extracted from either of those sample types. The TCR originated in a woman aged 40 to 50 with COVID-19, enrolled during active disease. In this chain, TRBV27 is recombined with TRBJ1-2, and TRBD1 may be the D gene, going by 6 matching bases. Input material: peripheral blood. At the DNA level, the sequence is TGTGCCAGCAGTTTATTCCCCCCGGGACAACCCTATGGCTACACCTTC. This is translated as CASSLFPPGQPYGYTF.